The following is a T cell receptor beta chain sequence with its context. Its target antigen remains unknown. Per-base quality was not reported, and no clone a single base away is much larger than it. The sample comes from a study of pediatric ulcerative colitis (dated by TCRdb to 2018 to 2020). About the investigation overall: Seven or eight ulcerative colitis patients had pancolitis and two had left-sided colitis, with histology consistent with ulcerative colitis in all. From nine newly diagnosed, treatment-naive pediatric ulcerative colitis patients and a few non-IBD control children, paired blood and rectal samples were collected. By Pediatric Ulcerative Colitis Activity Index, mild disease was classified in a couple of patients, moderate disease in several and acute severe colitis in three. General study outcomes and caveats: Rectal repertoire features separated controls, mild-moderate and acute severe colitis patients; acute severe colitis showed reduced rectal diversity due to clonal expansions. Clonal overlap between a subject's own blood and rectum was significantly greater in ulcerative colitis patients than in controls, which suggests more T cell trafficking to inflamed tissue. Because repertoires were derived from total lymphocyte DNA, patterns in rare subsets such as regulatory T cells may not have been reflected. For technical reasons, substantially fewer templates were yielded by the blood samples of two patients, and these blood samples were excluded from blood-rectal overlap analysis. A couple of rectal CDR3 clonotypes turned up in every ulcerative colitis patient but in none of the controls. The healthy control group was small, with only four individuals.

Using the immunoSEQ TRB Survey service, rearranged CDR3 beta regions were amplified from genomic DNA with multiplex V and J primers. To keep sequencing depth equal across samples, survey-level depth of up to 500,000 reads per sample was applied. Libraries were purified, pooled and sequenced on Illumina technology. In the authors' own workflow: Productive clonality, sample overlap, pairwise scatters, CDR3 beta length, V/D/J gene usage and productiveness were all assessed with the immunoSEQ online tools. Calculated diversity was the number of unique rearrangements divided by total templates times 100; Shannon and Simpson indices were also computed. For principal component analysis, Z-score normalized data were analyzed with the R prcomp function and the ggbiplot package. Morisita's index was used to measure clonal overlap between blood and rectum within each subject. TCRdb provides this immuneACCESS table in a form limited to in-frame rearrangements. Some clones are lacking; in checked studies, under half of them reflect an unresolved V gene, and why the rest are absent is not known. The V and J calls and clone size are taken from that table; D and trimming were inferred from the DNA. The sample yields approximately 60,000 clones; about 86% were counted once. The ten largest clones represent roughly 3.8% of the sample.

Between the V and J ends, shortened by 3 bases and 4 bases respectively, the junction contains 4 bases. The CDR3, cysteine through phenylalanine, is 11 amino acids long. Only the CDR3 portion is preserved as DNA: 33 bases, with reading frame beginning at the first base. CDR1 KGHSH and CDR2 LQKENI are derived from the germline V gene. Ulcerative colitis patients had received no immunosuppressive medication before the diagnostic colonoscopy. A blood sample was drawn at the time of the colonoscopy. The Wizard kit (Promega) was used to extract genomic DNA from the blood and intestinal samples. The chain uses TRBV18 and TRBJ2-7, with the D gene uncertain. Sequencing used blood. The receptor was derived from a boy younger than 18 with severe ulcerative colitis. CDR3 reads: CASSPDYEQYF. The sequenced DNA: TGTGCCAGCTCACCCGATTACGAGCAGTACTTC.